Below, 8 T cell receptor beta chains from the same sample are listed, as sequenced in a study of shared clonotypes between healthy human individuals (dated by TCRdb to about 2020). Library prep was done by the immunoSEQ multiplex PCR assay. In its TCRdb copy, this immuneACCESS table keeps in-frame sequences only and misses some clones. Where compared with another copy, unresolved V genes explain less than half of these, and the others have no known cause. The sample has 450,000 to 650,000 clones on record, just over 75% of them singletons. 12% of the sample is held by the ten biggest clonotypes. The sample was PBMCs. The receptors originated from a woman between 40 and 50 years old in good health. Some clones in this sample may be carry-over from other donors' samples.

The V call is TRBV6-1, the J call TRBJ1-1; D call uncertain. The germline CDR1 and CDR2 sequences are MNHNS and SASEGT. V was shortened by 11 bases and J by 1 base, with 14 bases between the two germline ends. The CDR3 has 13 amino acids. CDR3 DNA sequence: TGTGCCGCCTCTCGGTTGGAGAACACTGAAGCTTTCTTT. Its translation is CAASRLENTEAFF.

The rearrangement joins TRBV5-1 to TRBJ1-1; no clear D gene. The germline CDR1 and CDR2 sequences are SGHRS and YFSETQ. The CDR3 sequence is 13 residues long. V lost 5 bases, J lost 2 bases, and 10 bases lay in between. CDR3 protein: CASSYSTNTEAFF. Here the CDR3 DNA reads TGCGCCAGCAGTTACTCGACTAACACTGAAGCTTTCTTT.

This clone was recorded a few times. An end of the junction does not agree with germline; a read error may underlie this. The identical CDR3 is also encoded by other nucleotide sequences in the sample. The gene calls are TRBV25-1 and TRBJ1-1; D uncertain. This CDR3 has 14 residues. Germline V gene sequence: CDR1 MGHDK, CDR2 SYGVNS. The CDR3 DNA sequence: TGTGCCAGCAGTGACCGCAGCCTGAACACTGAAGCCTTCTTT. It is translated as CASSDRSLNTEAFF.

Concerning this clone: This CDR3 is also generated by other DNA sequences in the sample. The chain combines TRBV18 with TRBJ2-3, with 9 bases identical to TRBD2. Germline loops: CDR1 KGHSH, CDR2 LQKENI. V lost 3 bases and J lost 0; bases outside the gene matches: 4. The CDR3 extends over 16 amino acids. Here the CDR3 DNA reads TGTGCCAGCTCACCCGGGACTAGCCGCAGCACAGATACGCAGTATTTT. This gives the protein CASSPGTSRSTDTQYF.

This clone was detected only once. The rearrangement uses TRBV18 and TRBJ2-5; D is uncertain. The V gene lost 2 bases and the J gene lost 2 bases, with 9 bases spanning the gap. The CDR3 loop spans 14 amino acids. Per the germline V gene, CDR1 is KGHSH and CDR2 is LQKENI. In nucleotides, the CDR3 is TGTGCCAGCTCACCAGGGCAGTCGCAAGAGACCCAGTACTTC. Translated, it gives CASSPGQSQETQYF.

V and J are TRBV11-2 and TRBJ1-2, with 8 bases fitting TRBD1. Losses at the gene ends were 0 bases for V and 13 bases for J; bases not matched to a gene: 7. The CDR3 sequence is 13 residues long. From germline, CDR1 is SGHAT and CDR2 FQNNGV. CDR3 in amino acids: CASSLERTGRATF. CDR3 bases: TGTGCCAGCAGCTTAGAACGGACAGGGCGTGCCACCTTC.

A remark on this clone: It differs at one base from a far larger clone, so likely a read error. CDR3 coding DNA: TGTGCCAGCAGTCCCGCAGAGAACACTGAAGCTTTCTTT. Amino acid sequence: CASSPAENTEAFF. V is TRBV6-4 and J is TRBJ1-1, with no clear D. CDR3 size: 13 residues. From germline, CDR1 is MRHNA and CDR2 SNTAGT. V was clipped by 5 bases and J by 1 base, with 8 bases between them.

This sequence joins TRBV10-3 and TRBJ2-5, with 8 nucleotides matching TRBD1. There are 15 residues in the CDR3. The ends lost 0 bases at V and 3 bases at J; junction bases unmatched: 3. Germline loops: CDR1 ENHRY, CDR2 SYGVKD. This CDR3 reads CAISESVTGEETQYF. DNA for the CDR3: TGTGCCATCAGTGAGTCTGTGACAGGGGAAGAGACCCAGTACTTC.